The 26 T cell receptor beta chains below come from one sample, sequenced in a study of siplizumab effects on memory and regulatory T cells. Using immunoSEQ multiplex PCR, the repertoire was profiled, and TCRdb retains in-frame clones only, with some absent. The sample comprises roughly 100,000 clones, over 90% of which are singletons, and 0.55% to 0.7% rests with the top ten. The specimen sequenced was Tregs sorted from blood. Receptor source: a human donor in good health.

The chain combines TRBV18 with TRBJ2-5; TRBD2 matches 14 bases. Germline loops: CDR1 KGHSH, CDR2 LQKENI. V was clipped by 0 bases and J by 4 bases; unmatched bases: 4. This CDR3 spans 17 amino acids. The chain's CDR3 is CASSPPGLAGARETQYF. DNA of the CDR3: TGTGCCAGCTCACCACCGGGACTAGCGGGAGCCAGAGAGACCCAGTACTTC.

The chain couples TRBV2 to TRBJ2-7; 9 bases map to TRBD1. The germline gives CDR1 SNHLY, CDR2 FYNNEI. Trimming removed 6 bases from V and 6 bases from J; junction bases left unmatched: 6. This CDR3 has 13 amino acids. The CDR3 is CASRLTGGAEQYF. The CDR3 nucleotides are TGTGCCAGCAGATTAACAGGGGGCGCCGAGCAGTACTTC.

The chain recombines TRBV5-1 with TRBJ2-1, with D perhaps TRBD2 (5 bases). CDR1 and CDR2 from the germline V gene are SGHRS and YFSETQ. V lost 5 bases, J lost 9 bases, and 9 bases lay in between. The CDR3 is 11 amino acids. CDR3 nucleotides: TGCGCCAGCAGAGCCGAGGGTGAGCAGTTCTTC. It is translated as CASRAEGEQFF.

The chain is built from TRBV5-1 and TRBJ1-2; D is undetermined. Trimming pared 3 bases from V and 10 bases from J, leaving 13 bases between. This CDR3 contains 12 residues. CDR1 and CDR2 from the germline V gene are SGHRS and YFSETQ. The chain's CDR3 is CASSSDYTIYTF. In DNA form, the CDR3 reads TGCGCCAGCAGCTCGGATTACACCATCTACACCTTC. Full variable domain (rest looked up from reference TRBV5-1 and TRBJ1-2): KAGVTQTPRYLIKTRGQQVTLSCSPISGHRSVSWYQQTPGQGLQFLFEYFSETQRNKGNFPGRFSGRQFSNSRSEMNVSTLELGDSALYLCASSSDYTIYTFGSGTRLTVV.

The chain is built from TRBV5-4 and TRBJ1-2; no clear D. V shed 0 bases and J shed 0 bases, with 6 bases lying between them. CDR1 and CDR2 from the germline V gene are SGHNT and YYREEE (reference sequence). CDR3 size: 14 residues. The CDR3 here is CASSLDRSNYGYTF. The CDR3 DNA reads as TGTGCCAGCAGCTTGGACCGTTCTAACTATGGCTACACCTTC.

V and J are TRBV4-1 and TRBJ2-6, with D perhaps matching TRBD1 or TRBD2 (5 bases each). The CDR3 runs to 16 residues. V lost 4 bases and J lost 3, with 13 bases in between. The germline V gene has CDR1 MGHRA and CDR2 YSYEKL. The CDR3 DNA sequence: TGCGCCAGCAGCCGGGACGCCGGCTTTGGGGCCAACGTCCTGACTTTC. Protein: CASSRDAGFGANVLTF.

The table lists this clone with a count of one. This chain joins TRBV19 and TRBJ2-7, with D unclear. The length of the CDR3 is 13 residues. The V gene lost 2 bases and the J gene lost 6 bases, with 11 bases spanning the gap. CDR1 and CDR2 (germline): LNHDA, SQIVND (reference sequence). The CDR3 nucleotides read TGTGCCAGTAGTATAACGCCGGTAGCCGAGCAGTACTTC. Translation gives CASSITPVAEQYF.

The chain links TRBV5-1 to TRBJ2-7; 8 bases fit TRBD1. CDR1 and CDR2 from the germline V gene are SGHRS and YFSETQ. J was trimmed by 5 bases and V by 4 bases; bases with no gene match: 14. This CDR3 comprises 16 residues. The CDR3 protein is CASSPQTGALFHEQYF. DNA of the CDR3: TGCGCCAGCAGCCCACAGACAGGGGCCCTTTTCCACGAGCAGTACTTC.

This sequence joins TRBV5-1 and TRBJ2-1, with 13 bases lining up with TRBD2. CDR1 and CDR2 from the germline V gene are SGHRS and YFSETQ. This CDR3 has 16 residues. J lost 6 bases, V lost 4 bases, and 7 bases had no gene match. The CDR3 sequence: CASSQGLAGPSNEQFF. The CDR3 region has the DNA TGCGCCAGCAGCCAGGGACTAGCGGGGCCTAGCAATGAGCAGTTCTTC. Looking up the rest from reference TRBV5-1 and TRBJ2-1 gives the full variable domain: KAGVTQTPRYLIKTRGQQVTLSCSPISGHRSVSWYQQTPGQGLQFLFEYFSETQRNKGNFPGRFSGRQFSNSRSEMNVSTLELGDSALYLCASSQGLAGPSNEQFFGPGTRLTVL.

This chain links TRBV10-3 with TRBJ2-5; the D is unclear. Germline V gives CDR1 ENHRY, CDR2 SYGVKD. V dropped 3 bases and J dropped 5 bases, with 7 bases sitting between them. The CDR3 consists of 12 residues. CDR3 sequence reads: CAISERRETQYF. The CDR3, as DNA: TGTGCCATCAGTGAAAGAAGGGAGACCCAGTACTTC.

The rearrangement joins TRBV27 to TRBJ1-6, with D hard to call. The CDR3 extends over 13 amino acids. Germline CDR1 and CDR2: MNHEY and SMNVEV (reference sequence). Trimming left V 3 bases short and J 9 bases short, with 9 bases between. CDR3 DNA sequence: TGTGCCAGCAGTTTCTTTTTTGGTTCACCCCTCCACTTT. Its protein product is CASSFFFGSPLHF.

The J gene is TRBJ1-5, the V gene TRBV6-5; 7 bases match TRBD1. Germline V gene data show CDR1 as MNHEY and CDR2 as SVGAGI. V was pared by 6 bases and J by 3 bases, with 8 bases of the junction left unmatched. The CDR3 spans 15 residues. The CDR3 loop reads CASRSLGGDNQPQHF. CDR3 DNA sequence: TGTGCCAGCAGATCCCTAGGGGGCGACAATCAGCCCCAGCATTTT.

This clone was observed once. The chain employs TRBV6-1 and TRBJ2-1; the D call may be TRBD1 or TRBD2 (5 bases each). With 4 bases removed from V and 15 bases from J, the gap between germline ends came to 16 bases. The CDR3 has 12 residues. The germline V gene has CDR1 MNHNS and CDR2 SASEGT. The CDR3 sequence: CASSAGTTLRFF. CDR3 sequence (DNA): TGTGCCAGCAGTGCGGGGACCACGCTCAGGTTCTTC.

The chain couples TRBV18 to TRBJ2-7; possibly TRBD1 or TRBD2 for D (5 bases each). Trimming took 3 bases from V and 6 from J, leaving 12 bases between them. CDR1 and CDR2 (germline): KGHSH, LQKENI. CDR3 size: 13 residues. The DNA of the CDR3 is TGTGCCAGCTCACCGAGGGGACCCAGCGAGCAGTACTTC. Protein: CASSPRGPSEQYF.

This chain uses TRBV7-3 with TRBJ1-3; TRBD1 might be the D (6 bases). Trimming removed 7 bases from V and 12 bases from J, with 16 bases in between. This CDR3 is built from 12 residues. Germline V lookup: CDR1 SGHTA, CDR2 FQGTGA. CDR3 in DNA: TGTGCCAGCACCCCGACAGGAACGGGCATATATTTT. Its translation is CASTPTGTGIYF.

This sequence joins TRBV4-2 and TRBJ1-6; D is ambiguous. This CDR3 spans 14 amino acids. V shed 0 bases and J shed 8 bases, with 8 bases lying between them. Germline V CDR1 and CDR2: LGHNA, YNFKEQ. CDR3 in amino acids: CASSQDPRDSPLHF. The CDR3 DNA sequence: TGTGCCAGCAGCCAAGACCCCCGAGATTCACCCCTCCACTTT.

The chain is built from TRBV23-1 and TRBJ2-3; a possible D gene is TRBD2 (6 bases). TRBV23-1 is an ORF; its function is uncertain. V was pared by 6 bases and J by 6 bases, with 22 bases between. The CDR3 length is 16 residues. CDR3 in DNA: TGCGCCAGCAGGGGGCCCGAGACCCCCGCGGGGGATACGCAGTATTTT. Translation gives CASRGPETPAGDTQYF.

The rearrangement uses TRBV2 and TRBJ2-3, with D perhaps TRBD2 (6 bases). Trimming removed 10 bases at V and 3 bases at J, with 14 bases between. The CDR3 has 13 residues. Germline V gene lookup returns CDR1 SNHLY and CDR2 FYNNEI. The CDR3: CATSAGGTDTQYF. Here the CDR3 DNA reads TGTGCCACCTCAGCCGGGGGTACAGATACGCAGTATTTT.

This clone was observed once. This sequence joins TRBV5-1 and TRBJ2-7, with D maybe TRBD1 (6 bases). Trimming cost V 0 bases and J 2 bases, with 9 bases left between them. This CDR3 is 14 amino acids long. CDR1 is SGHRS, CDR2 YFSETQ, per germline. CDR3 protein: CASSLVGQTYEQYF. The CDR3 nucleotides read TGCGCCAGCAGCTTGGTAGGACAGACCTACGAGCAGTACTTC.

The rearrangement joins TRBV19 to TRBJ1-2, with D hard to call. Trimming cost V 4 bases and J 4 bases, with 10 bases left between them. The germline CDR1 and CDR2 sequences are LNHDA and SQIVND (reference sequence). The CDR3 contains 13 residues. The CDR3 sequence: CASSKRSIYGYTF. For the CDR3, the DNA is TGTGCCAGTAGTAAGAGATCTATCTATGGCTACACCTTC.

This sequence joins TRBV4-3 and TRBJ1-2; D unresolved. Germline V gives CDR1 LGHNA, CDR2 YSLEER. The V end lost 3 bases, the J end lost 6 bases, and 14 bases lay between the germline ends. This CDR3 contains 14 residues. The DNA for the CDR3 is TGCGCCAGCAGCCACTCCGGGTTAGGCCATGGCTACACCTTC. It translates to CASSHSGLGHGYTF.

This sequence joins TRBV5-1 and TRBJ2-5, with TRBD2 identical over 11 bases. Germline loops: CDR1 SGHRS, CDR2 YFSETQ. The length of the CDR3 is 17 residues. V gave up 4 bases and J gave up 5 bases; unmatched junction bases: 13. CDR3 region: CASSMWRLAGLGETQYF. DNA for the CDR3: TGCGCCAGCAGCATGTGGAGACTAGCGGGGCTCGGGGAGACCCAGTACTTC.

This chain links TRBV7-3 with TRBJ1-1; the D gene is possibly TRBD1 (6 bases). CDR3 length: 13 amino acids. Deletions cut 3 bases from V and 10 bases from J, with 15 bases between. Germline CDR1 and CDR2: SGHTA and FQGTGA. For the CDR3, the DNA is TGTGCCAGCAGCTTTAGGGGGTCCGAGACAGCTTTCTTT. Its protein is CASSFRGSETAFF.

The rearrangement uses TRBV6-1 and TRBJ2-7; 10 bases line up with TRBD2. From germline, CDR1 is MNHNS and CDR2 SASEGT. Unmatched junction bases numbered 7, after V lost 6 bases and J lost 5 bases. The CDR3 has 14 residues. The DNA for the CDR3 is TGTGCCAGCAGGCCTAGCGGGAGAATCGACGAGCAGTACTTC. Its protein is CASRPSGRIDEQYF.

This sequence joins TRBV11-3 and TRBJ2-3; D is unclear. CDR1 is SGHNT and CDR2 is YENEEA in the germline V gene. The CDR3 is 14 amino acids. V lost 5 bases and J 5 bases, leaving 14 bases between the germline ends. The DNA for the CDR3 is TGTGCCAGCAGCCCCGCCTCCAAGGGAGATACGCAGTATTTT. Its protein product is CASSPASKGDTQYF. Full variable domain (remainder filled in from reference TRBV11-3 and TRBJ2-3): EAGVVQSPRYKIIEKKQPVAFWCNPISGHNTLYWYLQNLGQGPELLIRYENEEAVDDSQLPKDRFSAERLKGVDSTLKIQPAELGDSAVYLCASSPASKGDTQYFGPGTRLTVL.

CDR3 residues: CASSLRPIGRGTDTQYF. The CDR3 coding sequence is TGCGCCAGCAGCTTGCGGCCCATTGGTCGGGGCACAGATACGCAGTATTTT. This sequence joins TRBV5-1 and TRBJ2-3; no clear D. CDR1 and CDR2 (germline): SGHRS, YFSETQ. V lost 1 base and J 1 base, leaving 16 bases between the germline ends. The CDR3 contains 17 residues.